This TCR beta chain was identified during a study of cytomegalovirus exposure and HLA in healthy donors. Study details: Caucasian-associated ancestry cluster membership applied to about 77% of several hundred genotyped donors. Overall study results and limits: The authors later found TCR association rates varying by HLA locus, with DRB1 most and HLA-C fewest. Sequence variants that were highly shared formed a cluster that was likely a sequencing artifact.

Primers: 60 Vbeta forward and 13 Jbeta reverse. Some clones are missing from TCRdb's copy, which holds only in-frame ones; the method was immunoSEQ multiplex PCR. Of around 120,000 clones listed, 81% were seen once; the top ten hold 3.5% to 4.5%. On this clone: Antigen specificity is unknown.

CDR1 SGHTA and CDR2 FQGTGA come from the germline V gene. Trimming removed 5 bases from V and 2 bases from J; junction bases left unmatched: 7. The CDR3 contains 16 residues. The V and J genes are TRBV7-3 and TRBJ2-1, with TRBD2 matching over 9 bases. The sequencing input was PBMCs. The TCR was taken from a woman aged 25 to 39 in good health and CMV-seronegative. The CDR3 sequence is CASSLNSGSAYNEQFF. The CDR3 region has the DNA TGTGCCAGCAGCCTAAATAGCGGGAGCGCCTACAATGAGCAGTTCTTC.